Following are 10 T cell receptor beta chains from one sample sequenced in a study of regulatory T cells in long-lasting Graves disease. Specified time point: newly diagnosed GD, antithyroid drugs for less than 3 months. There was RNA extracted from PBMCs, and the TCR library was made from it. TCR beta libraries were built with iRepertoire HTBI primers and Arm-PCR of CDR3 regions. One entry per CDR3 protein results from TCRdb running MiXCR on the multiplex PCR reads. The sample carries roughly 420,000 distinct CDR3 sequences, about 15% recorded once. The same data also went into a second study, on T cells in Graves' hyperthyroidism and ophthalmopathy.

The material sequenced was peripheral blood mononuclear cells (PBMCs), taken at new diagnosis, from a patient treated with antithyroid drugs. Receptor source: a woman between 18 and 29 years old with Graves disease.

This clonotype has ten or more counts. J is TRBJ2-7 and V is TRBV7-9; D is possibly TRBD1 (6 bases). Trimming stripped 3 bases from V and 3 bases from J, with 15 bases between. Germline-derived CDR1 and CDR2 are SEHNR and FQNEAQ (reference sequence). CDR3 length: 15 amino acids. The CDR3: CASSFGLGTSYEQYF. The CDR3, as DNA: TGTGCCAGCAGCTTCGGACTCGGGACAAGCTACGAGCAGTACTTC.

V is TRBV19 and J is TRBJ2-1; no firm D call. This CDR3 has 13 amino acids. Germline values: CDR1 LNHDA, CDR2 SQIVND (reference sequence). Deletions cut 8 bases from V and 0 bases from J, with 8 bases between. As DNA, the CDR3 is TGTGCCAGTTTGTCCTACTCCTACAATGAGCAGTTCTTC. Residues: CASLSYSYNEQFF.

The sample holds a few counts of this clonotype. The CDR3 reads CAISESPGAKNIQYF. In DNA, the CDR3 is TGTGCCATCAGTGAGTCGCCGGGAGCCAAAAACATTCAGTACTTC. This chain joins TRBV10-3 and TRBJ2-4; D gene unclear. V gave up 0 bases and J gave up 0 bases, with 6 bases separating them. This CDR3 is built from 15 residues. CDR1 is ENHRY and CDR2 is SYGVKD in the germline V gene.

This clonotype occurred many times. V is TRBV27 and J is TRBJ2-1; the D gene is possibly TRBD1 (5 bases). The germline gives CDR1 MNHEY, CDR2 SMNVEV (reference sequence). This CDR3 is built from 15 residues. The V gene lost 5 bases and the J gene lost 5 bases, with 16 bases spanning the gap. The CDR3 loop reads CASSPMAGRHNEQFF. The DNA for the CDR3 is TGTGCCAGCAGTCCGATGGCAGGGCGTCACAATGAGCAGTTCTTC.

This clonotype was counted a few times. The rearrangement uses TRBV7-2 and TRBJ2-7; D is possibly TRBD2 (6 bases). The CDR3 is 17 amino acids. Germline V gene sequence: CDR1 SGHTA, CDR2 FQGNSA. Between the trimmed V and J ends, which lost 1 base and 1 base, there was a span of 17 bases. The CDR3 here is CASSLVSLGGRSYEQYF. As DNA, the CDR3 is TGTGCCAGCAGCTTAGTTTCGTTGGGGGGTAGGTCCTACGAGCAGTACTTC. Combining the CDR3 with reference TRBV7-2 and TRBJ2-7 gives the whole variable domain GAGVSQSPSNKVTEKGKDVELRCDPISGHTALYWYRQSLGQGLEFLIYFQGNSAPDKSGLPSDRFSAERTGGSVSTLTIQRTQQEDSAVYLCASSLVSLGGRSYEQYFGPGTRLTVT.

A single count supports this clonotype. The gene calls are TRBV12-3 or TRBV12-4 and TRBJ1-5; D perhaps matches TRBD1 (5 bases). The CDR3 is made up of 17 amino acids. Trimming removed 2 bases at V and 0 bases at J, with 14 bases between. CDR3 coding DNA: TGTGCCAGCAGTTTATTAATGGGGCAGGCTAGCAATCAGCCCCAGCATTTT. Residues: CASSLLMGQASNQPQHF.

This chain joins TRBV5-4 and TRBJ2-1, with D tentatively TRBD2 (5 bases). Germline CDR1 reads SGHNT; CDR2 reads YYREEE (reference sequence). V was shortened by 5 bases and J by 7 bases, with 10 bases between the two germline ends. CDR3 size: 12 residues. The CDR3 is CASRGVGNEQFF. The CDR3 bases are TGTGCCAGCAGGGGAGTGGGTAATGAGCAGTTCTTC.

This clonotype has ten or more counts. Here the CDR3 reads CASRGGKNIQYF. CDR3 DNA: TGTGCCAGCAGGGGCGGTAAAAACATTCAGTACTTC. The chain uses TRBV13 and TRBJ2-4, with unresolved D. Germline CDR1 is PRHDT and CDR2 is FYEKMQ (reference sequence). CDR3 size: 12 residues. Trimming took off 6 bases at V and 4 bases at J, with 7 bases between the two ends.

The V call is TRBV19, the J call TRBJ2-5; weak D call: TRBD1 (6 bases). Germline-derived CDR1 and CDR2 are LNHDA and SQIVND (reference sequence). This CDR3 is 15 amino acids long. Trimming cost V 6 bases and J 4 bases, with 18 bases left between them. The CDR3 protein is CASRHVNREGETQYF. DNA of the CDR3: TGTGCCAGTAGACATGTAAACAGGGAAGGAGAGACCCAGTACTTC.

A note on this clonotype: Possible read error: a much larger clone is one base away. The chain joins TRBV28 to TRBJ2-2; 11 bases match TRBD2. The junction had 10 bases not matched to a gene; V was cut back by 5 bases and J by 5 bases. This CDR3 contains 17 residues. CDR1 is MDHEN and CDR2 is SYDVKM in the germline V gene. CDR3 in DNA: TGTGCCAGCAGTCTTTTACCCTGGACTAGCGGGACCGGGGAGCTGTTTTTT. Translated: CASSLLPWTSGTGELFF.